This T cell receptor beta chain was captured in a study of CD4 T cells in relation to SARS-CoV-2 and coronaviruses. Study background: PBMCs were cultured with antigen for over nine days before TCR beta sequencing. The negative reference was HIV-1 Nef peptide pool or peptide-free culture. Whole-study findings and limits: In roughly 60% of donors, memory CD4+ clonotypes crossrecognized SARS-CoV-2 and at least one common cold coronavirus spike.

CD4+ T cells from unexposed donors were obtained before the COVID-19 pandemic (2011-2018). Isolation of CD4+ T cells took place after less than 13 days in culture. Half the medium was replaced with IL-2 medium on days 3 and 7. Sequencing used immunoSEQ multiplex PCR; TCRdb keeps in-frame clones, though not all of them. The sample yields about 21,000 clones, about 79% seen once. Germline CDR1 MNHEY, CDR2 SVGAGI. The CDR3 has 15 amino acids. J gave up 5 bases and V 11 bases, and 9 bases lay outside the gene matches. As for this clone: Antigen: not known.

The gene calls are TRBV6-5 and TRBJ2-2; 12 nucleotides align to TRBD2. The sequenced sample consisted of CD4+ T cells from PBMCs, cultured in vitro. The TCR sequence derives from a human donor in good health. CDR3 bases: TGTGCCGGACAGACTAGCGGGAGTCAAACCGGGGAGCTGTTTTTT. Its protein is CAGQTSGSQTGELFF.